A selection of T cell receptor beta chains follows, all from one sample in a study of cytomegalovirus exposure and HLA in healthy donors. Sequencing was performed with immunoSEQ multiplex PCR; in TCRdb, only in-frame clones are kept and a portion is missing. Of 150,000 to 200,000 clones detected, 79% appear once; the ten largest clones hold approximately 0.4%. Specimen: PBMCs. These receptors were collected from a male donor in good health and CMV-seropositive. The conserved cysteine and the conserved F or W are not part of the CDR3 here.

>TRBV7-2|TRBJ1-6
ASSPGQGSRYNSPLH
>TRBV27|TRBJ1-6
ASKGGHNNSPLH
>TRBV7-2|TRBJ2-1
ASSLVRQQF
>TRBV7-2|TRBJ1-2
AIVQGASGYGYT
>TRBV4-3|TRBJ1-5
ASSQELGGEGAWRPQH
>TRBV2|TRBJ2-7
ASREGSGGSSYEQY
>TRBV5-1|TRBJ2-3
ASSLASGADTQY
>TRBV9|TRBJ2-2
ASSPEGTANTGELF
>TRBV6-5|TRBJ2-1
ASSLSTGYNEQF
>TRBV19|TRBJ2-3
ASLLAGTDTQY
>TRBV7-3|TRBJ2-6
ASSRDKSGANVLT
>TRBV29-1|TRBJ2-7
SVGWGPLHYEQY
>TRBV7-8|TRBJ1-1
ASSLEGARTEAF
>TRBV7-9|TRBJ2-1
ASSLLTASGRANLGEQF
>TRBV28|TRBJ2-1
ASIGGGAYNEQF
>TRBV9|TRBJ2-7
ASSVGTGGLYEQY
>TRBV9|TRBJ2-2
ASSVRVSGELF
>TRBV7-3|TRBJ2-7
ASSPGTETYEQY
>TRBV7-3|TRBJ2-1
ASSPFDGSSYNEQF
>TRBV9|TRBJ2-3
ASSFSQGTDTQY
>TRBV9|TRBJ1-1
ASSGGNTGGNTEAF
>TRBV6-5|TRBJ2-5
ASRRTSGGRTQY
>TRBV5-4|TRBJ2-7
ASSPEGQGLFEQY
>TRBV28|TRBJ1-1
ASRWTGLGGTEAF
>TRBV19|TRBJ1-5
ASSIIIRGRDQPQH
>TRBV6-4|TRBJ2-5
ASSGRTGGRGWVMETQY
>TRBV18|TRBJ2-1
ASSPGLYNEQF
>TRBV7-2|TRBJ2-5
ASSLSSGGGQETQY
>TRBV9|TRBJ2-3
ASSVRGQGASDTQY
>TRBV28|TRBJ2-7
ASSSAYEQY
>TRBV27|TRBJ1-2
AIRKGDNYGYT
>TRBV5-4|TRBJ1-6
ASSPGQGVDSPLH
>TRBV11-2|TRBJ2-1
ASQGWEQF
>TRBV7-3|TRBJ2-2
ASSLASGGRELF
>TRBV15|TRBJ1-2
ATSRTLGQGIGYT
>TRBV7-2|TRBJ2-7
ASSLVQGARLDIYEQY
>TRBV5-5|TRBJ2-3
ASSTLAGGPTDTQY
>TRBV4-1|TRBJ1-4
ASSQVLGQAREKLF
>TRBV6-5|TRBJ2-7
ASSGRQGLSREQY
>TRBV25-1|TRBJ1-2
ASSDWTTKGNYGYT
>TRBV14|TRBJ1-2
ASSRTQDYGYT
>TRBV9|TRBJ2-1
ASSVASGTSKDQF
>TRBV7-7|TRBJ2-1
ASSSLLADYNEQF
>TRBV2|TRBJ2-2
ASVGLAGGKNTGELF
>TRBV20-1|TRBJ2-1
SAPRWDEQF
>TRBV10-2|TRBJ2-3
ASDRDRETGTDTQY
>TRBV4-2|TRBJ2-4
ASSQEEGASKNIQY
>TRBV19|TRBJ2-3
ASRVAGIDTQY
>TRBV6-8|TRBJ1-1
ASGNRKGDTEAF
>TRBV11-2|TRBJ2-1
ASSAWTSGYNEQF
>TRBV18|TRBJ1-1
ASSPGIQQVYTEAF
>TRBV18|TRBJ2-1
ASYATGGYNEQF
>TRBV4-2|TRBJ2-5
ASSRYSSAGGGETQY
>TRBV7-2|TRBJ1-3
ASSFQSAGDTIY
>TRBV7-2|TRBJ2-7
ASSPQRDEQY
>TRBV5-1|TRBJ2-5
ASSLTDRLQETQY
>TRBV19|TRBJ1-3
ASSALTGAGNTIY
>TRBV5-6|TRBJ2-1
ASSARQTAGSEQF
>TRBV5-1|TRBJ2-1
ASSIRGTGAYNEQF